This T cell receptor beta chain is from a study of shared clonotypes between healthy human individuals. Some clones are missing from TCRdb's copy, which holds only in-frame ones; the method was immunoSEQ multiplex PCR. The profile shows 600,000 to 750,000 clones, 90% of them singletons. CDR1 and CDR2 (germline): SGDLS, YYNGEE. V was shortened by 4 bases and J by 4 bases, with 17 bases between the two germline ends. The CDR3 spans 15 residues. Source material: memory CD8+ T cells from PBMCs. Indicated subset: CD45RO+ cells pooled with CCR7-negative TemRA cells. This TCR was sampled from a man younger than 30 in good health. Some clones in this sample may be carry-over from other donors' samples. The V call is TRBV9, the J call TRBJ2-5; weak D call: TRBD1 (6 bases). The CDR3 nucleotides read TGTGCCAGCAGCTACTCGTCGGGACAAGGAGAGACCCAGTACTTC. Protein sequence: CASSYSSGQGETQYF.